The 2 T cell receptor beta chains listed next were all sequenced from one sample in a study of blood T cell repertoires in COVID-19. Clones were sequenced by immunoSEQ multiplex PCR, and TCRdb holds only the in-frame ones, with some missing. The sample shows some 220,000 clones, around 81% of them seen only once. The sequenced sample consisted of peripheral blood. The origin of the receptors is a human donor in a cohort sampled during active COVID-19.

J is TRBJ1-2 and V is TRBV6-4; 7 positions agree with TRBD1. CDR1 is MRHNA, CDR2 SNTAGT, per germline. V was clipped by 3 bases and J by 0 bases; unmatched bases: 4. The length of the CDR3 is 15 residues. This CDR3 is CASSEKTGSNYGYTF. CDR3 sequence (DNA): TGTGCCAGCAGTGAAAAGACAGGGTCTAACTATGGCTACACCTTC.

The sample holds one count of this clone. The chain employs TRBV5-4 and TRBJ1-1; D possibly corresponds to TRBD1 (6 bases). The CDR3 length is 14 residues. Trimming took off 2 bases at V and 4 bases at J, with 12 bases between the two ends. The germline gives CDR1 SGHNT, CDR2 YYREEE (reference sequence). CDR3 region: CASSFGTGFTEAFF. The CDR3 DNA sequence: TGTGCCAGCAGCTTCGGTACAGGGTTCACTGAAGCTTTCTTT.